This is a list of T cell receptor beta chains from one sample in a study of cytomegalovirus exposure and HLA in healthy donors. Clones were read by immunoSEQ multiplex PCR, and TCRdb kept only the in-frame ones, dropping some. Here the sample spans about 130,000 clones, over 50% being singletons. What was sequenced was PBMCs. The receptors stem from a human donor in good health. Each CDR3 is given with its conserved first and last residue. A D gene is named only where the DNA matches it firmly. A clone size is listed for some rows: how often the clone was seen (once, few, many), or a class if it is expanded.

abundance: NA
d_gene: TRBD1
v_gene: TRBV5-1
j_gene: TRBJ2-7
CDR3aa: CASSLGQGGEQYF
CDR3nt: TGCGCCAGCAGCTTGGGACAGGGCGGCGAGCAGTACTTC

abundance: few
d_gene: TRBD2
v_gene: TRBV5-6
j_gene: TRBJ2-7
CDR3aa: CASSLSLAGGPVYEQYF
CDR3nt: TGTGCCAGCAGCTTGAGCCTAGCGGGAGGGCCTGTATACGAGCAGTACTTC

abundance: NA
d_gene: TRBD2
v_gene: TRBV6-4
j_gene: TRBJ2-1
CDR3aa: CASSDKGLVGADEQFF
CDR3nt: TGTGCCAGCAGTGACAAGGGACTAGTCGGGGCCGATGAGCAGTTCTTC

abundance: once
d_gene: NA
v_gene: TRBV6-5
j_gene: TRBJ2-5
CDR3aa: CASSYTTGGETQYF
CDR3nt: TGTGCCAGCAGTTACACGACAGGCGGGGAGACCCAGTACTTC

abundance: NA
d_gene: TRBD2
v_gene: TRBV28
j_gene: TRBJ2-3
CDR3aa: CASSLQRDRTDTQYF
CDR3nt: TGTGCCAGCAGTTTACAGCGGGATCGAACAGATACGCAGTATTTT

abundance: NA
d_gene: NA
v_gene: TRBV10-3
j_gene: TRBJ1-2
CDR3aa: CAISESMEANTF
CDR3nt: TGTGCCATCAGTGAGTCGATGGAGGCGAACACCTTC

abundance: NA
d_gene: TRBD2
v_gene: TRBV11-3
j_gene: TRBJ2-1
CDR3aa: CASSSGTSGANYNEQFF
CDR3nt: TGTGCCAGCAGCTCCGGGACTAGCGGGGCCAACTACAATGAGCAGTTCTTC

abundance: NA
d_gene: TRBD2
v_gene: TRBV7-3
j_gene: TRBJ2-3
CDR3aa: CASSLSASGRGDTQYF
CDR3nt: TGTGCCAGCAGCTTAAGTGCTAGCGGGAGAGGAGATACGCAGTATTTT

abundance: few
d_gene: NA
v_gene: TRBV11-2
j_gene: TRBJ1-5
CDR3aa: CASSKESEYQPQHF
CDR3nt: TGTGCCAGCAGCAAGGAGTCAGAATATCAGCCCCAGCATTTT

abundance: few
d_gene: NA
v_gene: TRBV6-5
j_gene: TRBJ2-7
CDR3aa: CASSYGPNYEQYF
CDR3nt: TGTGCCAGCAGTTACGGGCCTAACTACGAGCAGTACTTC

abundance: NA
d_gene: NA
v_gene: TRBV7-3
j_gene: TRBJ2-1
CDR3aa: CASSPEVTVYNEQFF
CDR3nt: TGTGCCAGCAGCCCGGAGGTTACCGTATACAATGAGCAGTTCTTC

abundance: once
d_gene: NA
v_gene: TRBV2
j_gene: TRBJ2-2
CDR3aa: CASKPAVNTGELFF
CDR3nt: TGTGCCAGCAAACCAGCGGTGAACACCGGGGAGCTGTTTTTT